Below are 8 T cell receptor beta chains sequenced from a single sample in a study of T cells in Graves' hyperthyroidism and ophthalmopathy. Amplification of TCR beta CDR3 regions used RNA as the template. A first-round RT-PCR of the TCR CDR3 used the HTBI primer set. A single record per CDR3 protein comes from TCRdb applying MiXCR to the multiplex PCR reads. The data show 250,000 to 300,000 distinct CDR3 sequences, roughly 15% seen once. Sequenced input: blood. The receptors were gathered from a woman between 40 and 55 years old with Graves' hyperthyroidism.

The J gene is TRBJ2-1, the V gene TRBV2, with TRBD2 identical over 16 bases. From germline, CDR1 is SNHLY and CDR2 FYNNEI. The CDR3 extends over 20 amino acids. V trimming: 3 bases; J trimming: 1 base; junction bases outside the gene matches: 9. CDR3 region: CASSDAGTSGRGGSYNEQFF. The CDR3 nucleotides are TGTGCCAGCAGTGACGCCGGGACTAGCGGGAGGGGGGGATCCTACAATGAGCAGTTCTTC.

At least ten counts were recorded for this clonotype. The gene calls are TRBV6-1 and TRBJ2-5; a possible D gene is TRBD2 (5 bases). The V end was cut by 8 bases, the J end by 4 bases, with 8 bases between. The CDR3 loop spans 11 amino acids. Per the germline V gene, CDR1 is MNHNS and CDR2 is SASEGT. For the CDR3, the DNA is TGTGCCAGCGGAGAGGGAGAGACCCAGTACTTC. Translating it yields CASGEGETQYF.

This clonotype was recorded many times. This chain uses TRBV20-1 with TRBJ2-3; tentative D call: TRBD1 (5 bases). Trimming took 3 bases from V and 6 from J, leaving 16 bases between them. Germline CDR1 reads DFQATT; CDR2 reads SNEGSKA (reference sequence). This CDR3 comprises 14 residues. CDR3 region: CSASDRPSSDTQYF. The CDR3 DNA follows: TGCAGTGCTAGTGACAGACCCTCGTCGGATACGCAGTATTTT.

This clonotype occurred a few times. The chain couples TRBV5-5 to TRBJ1-4, with D perhaps matching TRBD1 (6 bases). This CDR3 is built from 15 residues. Germline CDR1 is SGHKS and CDR2 is YYEKEE (reference sequence). Between the trimmed V and J ends, which lost 3 bases and 4 bases, there was a span of 13 bases. CDR3 sequence (DNA): TGTGCCAGCAGCTGGGGGGCCTCGGGTAATGAAAAACTGTTTTTT. This encodes CASSWGASGNEKLFF.

This clonotype was recorded once. This chain joins TRBV12-3 or TRBV12-4 and TRBJ2-4; D remains ambiguous. The CDR3 is made up of 15 amino acids. With 1 base removed from V and 9 bases from J, the gap between germline ends came to 16 bases. CDR3: CASSLDVDGVTIQYF. The CDR3 DNA is TGTGCCAGCAGTTTAGATGTGGACGGAGTAACCATTCAGTACTTC.

This clonotype was observed many times. The chain is built from TRBV6-1 and TRBJ2-3; 8 bases map to TRBD1. CDR3 length equals 15 residues. V lost 7 bases and J lost 2; bases outside the gene matches: 8. Germline V gives CDR1 MNHNS, CDR2 SASEGT. CDR3 nucleotides: TGTGCCAGCACCTCAGGACAGGGTCTCACAGATACGCAGTATTTT. Translating gives CASTSGQGLTDTQYF.

This clonotype was counted many times. The genes are TRBV11-2 and TRBJ2-2; the D gene could be TRBD1 or TRBD2 (5 bases each). V gave up 2 bases and J gave up 2 bases, with 9 bases separating them. From germline, CDR1 is SGHAT and CDR2 FQNNGV. The CDR3 has 15 amino acids. CDR3 DNA: TGTGCCAGCAGCTTAATCCGGGACAACACCGGGGAGCTGTTTTTT. It is translated as CASSLIRDNTGELFF.

The sample holds many counts of this clonotype. The chain is built from TRBV28 and TRBJ2-3, with D possibly called TRBD1 or TRBD2 (7 bases each). The V gene lost 9 bases and the J gene lost 4 bases, with 29 bases spanning the gap. This CDR3 is built from 18 residues. CDR1 and CDR2 from the germline V gene are MDHEN and SYDVKM. The CDR3 is CASISVQGGRLDSDTQYF. The CDR3 DNA sequence: TGTGCCAGTATTTCGGTCCAGGGGGGGCGACTAGATTCAGATACGCAGTATTTT.